These 16 T cell receptor beta chains originate from one sample sequenced in a study of T-cell memory formation after mild COVID-19 (dated by TCRdb to about 2021). Libraries were prepared through 5' RACE. The sequencer listed for this sample is Illumina NovaSeq 6000. TCRdb redid the processing of the public reads, applying fastp at Q25 and MiXCR, and retained in-frame beta chains. Rows with one shared CDR3 protein collapse into an entry with the most common genes and DNA. Within this sample are fewer than 400,000 distinct CDR3 sequences, with about an eighth of them counted one time only. 20% to 25% of the sample is taken by the ten largest. The sample taken for sequencing was PBMCs or a T cell subset sorted from them (not recorded which). The receptors originated from a man younger than 35 who had mild COVID-19 (a few samples of this study predate the infection). The sample titles of this study are shuffled in the database, so cell type and time point are left out; the donor was told from shared clones.

The rearrangement links TRBV5-1 to TRBJ1-1; a possible D gene is TRBD1 (5 bases). With 5 bases removed from V and 1 base from J, the gap between germline ends came to 21 bases. The germline CDR1 and CDR2 sequences are SGHRS and YFSETQ. CDR3 size: 17 residues. CDR3 loop: CASRQYIGEGWNTEAFF. CDR3 coding DNA: TGCGCCAGCAGACAATATATAGGGGAGGGGTGGAACACTGAAGCTTTCTTT. The full variable domain, completed using reference TRBV5-1 and TRBJ1-1, is KAGVTQTPRYLIKTRGQQVTLSCSPISGHRSVSWYQQTPGQGLQFLFEYFSETQRNKGNFPGRFSGRQFSNSRSEMNVSTLELGDSALYLCASRQYIGEGWNTEAFFGQGTRLTVV.

This clonotype appeared many times. The V gene is TRBV12-3 or TRBV12-4, the J gene TRBJ1-1; 9 bases align to TRBD1. The CDR3 has 12 residues. The V gene end was trimmed by 6 bases and the J gene end by 10 bases; junction bases not matched to a gene: 6. In DNA, the CDR3 is TGTGCCAGCAGACGGGACAGGGCCCGAGCTTTCTTT. Its protein is CASRRDRARAFF.

This clonotype was detected a few times. The chain recombines TRBV12-3 or TRBV12-4 with TRBJ2-5; 7 bases are a match to TRBD1. This CDR3 comprises 14 residues. Germline trimming cut 6 bases from V and 2 bases from J; bases unmatched to any gene: 6. The CDR3 spells CASRTGWHQETQYF. The CDR3 DNA sequence: TGTGCCAGCAGGACAGGGTGGCATCAAGAGACCCAGTACTTC.

The chain uses TRBV28 and TRBJ2-7, with 7 bases lining up with TRBD2. Germline lookup yields CDR1 MDHEN and CDR2 SYDVKM. CDR3 length: 15 residues. Trimming took 2 bases from V and 3 from J; bases not matched to a gene: 7. DNA for the CDR3: TGTGCCAGCAGTTTAGGTGGCCTAGCGGACTACGAGCAGTACGTC. Residues: CASSLGGLADYEQYV.

This clonotype was seen only a few times. The chain employs TRBV10-2 and TRBJ2-5; no definite D call. Germline V gives CDR1 WSHSY, CDR2 SAAADI. V lost 1 base and J 5 bases, leaving 11 bases between the germline ends. CDR3 length: 14 amino acids. For the CDR3, the DNA is TGCGCCAGCAGTGAGTTGGCATCCGGGGAGACCCAGTACTTC. Translating it yields CASSELASGETQYF.

This clonotype was detected a few times. This rearrangement joins TRBV20-1 to TRBJ2-1; the D is unclear. Per germline, CDR1 DFQATT and CDR2 SNEGSKA (reference sequence). The V and J ends lost 4 bases and 0 bases respectively, with 7 bases between them. The CDR3 runs 13 residues. CDR3 nucleotides: TGCAGTGCTATACCGAGCTCCTACAATGAGCAGTTCTTC. As protein: CSAIPSSYNEQFF.

V usage is TRBV14 and J usage is TRBJ1-1, with a weak D call TRBD1 (6 bases). Trimming took 5 bases from V and 0 from J, leaving 10 bases between them. The germline V gene encodes CDR1 SGHDN and CDR2 FVKESK. This CDR3 is 14 amino acids long. The CDR3 spells CASSNGGLNTEAFF. DNA of the CDR3: TGTGCCAGCAGCAATGGGGGGCTGAACACTGAAGCTTTCTTT.

This clonotype was counted only a few times. The rearrangement uses TRBV10-3 and TRBJ1-1; D gene ambiguous. The CDR3 covers 15 residues. V shed 3 bases and J shed 4 bases, with 15 bases lying between them. Per the germline V gene, CDR1 is ENHRY and CDR2 is SYGVKD. CDR3 in DNA: TGTGCCATCAGTGACCGGGGAGTGGTCCGCACTGAAGCTTTCTTT. Translating it yields CAISDRGVVRTEAFF.

Only a few counts were recorded for this clonotype. The V call is TRBV6-2 or TRBV6-3, the J call TRBJ2-1; 8 nucleotides align to TRBD1. The CDR3 runs 16 residues. V gave up 6 bases and J gave up 4 bases; unmatched junction bases: 11. CDR1 and CDR2 from the germline V gene are MNHEY and SVGEGT. CDR3 residues: CASSPAPGQDYNEQFF. CDR3 DNA sequence: TGTGCCAGCAGCCCCGCCCCGGGACAGGATTACAATGAGCAGTTCTTC.

The chain is built from TRBV29-1 and TRBJ2-5; 7 nucleotides align to TRBD1. CDR3 length: 13 amino acids. Trimming cost V 4 bases and J 0 bases; bases outside gene matches: 2. Germline CDR1 SQVTM, CDR2 ANQGSEA. This CDR3 reads CSVAGTDQETQYF. Written as DNA, the CDR3 is TGCAGCGTTGCAGGGACAGACCAAGAGACCCAGTACTTC.

The chain recombines TRBV12-3 or TRBV12-4 with TRBJ2-3; D gene ambiguous. Trimming took 6 bases from V and 0 from J, leaving 13 bases between them. The CDR3 runs to 15 residues. Written as DNA, the CDR3 is TGTGCCAGCAGGGAACAGCTTTCTAGCACAGATACGCAGTATTTT. Encoded protein: CASREQLSSTDTQYF.

This clonotype was counted between two and nine times. This rearrangement joins TRBV7-3 to TRBJ2-3, with TRBD2 matching 10 bases. Per germline, CDR1 SGHTA and CDR2 FQGTGA. Germline trimming cut 5 bases from V and 6 bases from J; bases unmatched to any gene: 8. The CDR3 is 15 amino acids. The CDR3 DNA reads as TGTGCCAGCAGCCGCAGCGGGGGGGCCGGCGATACGCAGTATTTT. It encodes CASSRSGGAGDTQYF. Full variable domain (rest looked up from reference TRBV7-3 and TRBJ2-3): GAGVSQTPSNKVTEKGKYVELRCDPISGHTALYWYRQSLGQGPEFLIYFQGTGAADDSGLPNDRFFAVRPEGSVSTLKIQRTERGDSAVYLCASSRSGGAGDTQYFGPGTRLTVL.

This clonotype appeared a single time. The CDR3 spells CASSPEGRTGPETQYF. In DNA form, the CDR3 reads TGCGCCAGCAGCCCGGAAGGCAGGACAGGGCCAGAGACCCAGTACTTC. This chain joins TRBV5-1 and TRBJ2-5, with 8 bases matching TRBD1. The CDR3 spans 16 residues. Germline V lookup: CDR1 SGHRS, CDR2 YFSETQ. V dropped 4 bases and J dropped 4; count of bases not matched to a gene: 12. Together with reference TRBV5-1 and TRBJ2-5, the CDR3 gives the full variable domain: KAGVTQTPRYLIKTRGQQVTLSCSPISGHRSVSWYQQTPGQGLQFLFEYFSETQRNKGNFPGRFSGRQFSNSRSEMNVSTLELGDSALYLCASSPEGRTGPETQYFGPGTRLLVL.

In its sample, this clonotype was seen a few times. The chain has TRBV29-1 and TRBJ1-2; no firm D call. Germline V gene data show CDR1 as SQVTM and CDR2 as ANQGSEA. This CDR3 spans 18 amino acids. Trimming shortened V by 0 bases and J by 2 bases, and 22 bases separated the two germline ends. CDR3 sequence: CSVEEGDGVVRSNYGYTF. CDR3 DNA: TGCAGCGTTGAAGAAGGTGACGGGGTGGTCAGATCCAACTATGGCTACACCTTC.

Only a few counts were recorded for this clonotype. The rearrangement links TRBV7-2 to TRBJ1-4, with a possible D match to TRBD1 (5 bases). Between the trimmed V and J ends, which lost 3 bases and 7 bases, there was a span of 9 bases. CDR1 SGHTA and CDR2 FQGNSA come from the germline V gene. The CDR3 is made up of 13 amino acids. CDR3 bases: TGTGCCAGCAGCTTGAATGGGGGTGAAAAACTGTTTTTT. Amino acid sequence: CASSLNGGEKLFF.

The gene calls are TRBV5-1 and TRBJ2-7; the D call may be TRBD1 or TRBD2 (5 bases each). CDR1 is SGHRS, CDR2 YFSETQ, per germline. Trimming removed 4 bases from V and 3 bases from J, with 14 bases in between. The CDR3 spans 14 residues. CDR3 bases: TGCGCCAGCAGCGGGAGTTCTGGGGGCTACGAGCAGTACTTC. It yields the protein CASSGSSGGYEQYF.